Below, one T cell receptor beta chain is given with its context. Antigen unknown. Sequencing used immunoSEQ multiplex PCR; TCRdb keeps in-frame clones, though not all of them. Of about 86,000 clones in the sample, about 85% were seen once. This entry belongs to a study of graft-versus-host responses after intestinal transplantation. Study summary: In this cohort, recipients had multivisceral, liver-intestinal, or isolated intestinal transplants. Recipients across the board were started on anti-thymocyte globulin induction, then kept on tacrolimus and steroids for around three years. Study-wide points: Elevated graft-versus-host to host-versus-graft clonal ratios in allografts were recorded for patients with graft-donor T cell macrochimerism. GvH clones were found in recipient marrow; some appeared first in ileum or blood.

The CDR3 covers 17 residues. With 0 bases clipped from V and 2 bases from J, the junction kept 10 bases outside the gene matches. Germline CDR1 MGHRA, CDR2 YSYEKL. The chain combines TRBV4-1 with TRBJ2-7; TRBD2 matches at 7 bases. This receptor was obtained from a human donor who was the organ donor for an intestinal transplant. This material consisted of unstimulated CD4+ T cells sorted from spleen or lymph node cells, taken before transplant. CDR3 bases: TGCGCCAGCAGCCAAGATCGAGGCAGGGAGGGGACCTACGAGCAGTACTTC. Translation gives CASSQDRGREGTYEQYF.